The sequence of this T cell receptor beta chain was determined in a study of CD8 T cells in ankylosing spondylitis. With V trimmed by 6 bases and J by 1 base, 8 bases remained unmatched. The length of the CDR3 is 15 residues. In TCRdb, the 5' RACE reads were re-called with MiXCR into one record per CDR3 protein. The table records 35,000 or so distinct CDR3 sequences, about 5.5% of them present only once. The clonotype originates from a male donor with ankylosing spondylitis or in good health (not recorded which). What was sequenced was blood, either unsorted or a sorted T cell fraction (not recorded which). The rearrangement links TRBV12-3 or TRBV12-4 to TRBJ2-7; 8 bases map to TRBD1. The CDR3 loop is CASSLPDRASYEQYF. Written as DNA, the CDR3 is TGTGCCAGCAGCCTCCCGGACAGGGCTTCCTACGAGCAGTACTTC.